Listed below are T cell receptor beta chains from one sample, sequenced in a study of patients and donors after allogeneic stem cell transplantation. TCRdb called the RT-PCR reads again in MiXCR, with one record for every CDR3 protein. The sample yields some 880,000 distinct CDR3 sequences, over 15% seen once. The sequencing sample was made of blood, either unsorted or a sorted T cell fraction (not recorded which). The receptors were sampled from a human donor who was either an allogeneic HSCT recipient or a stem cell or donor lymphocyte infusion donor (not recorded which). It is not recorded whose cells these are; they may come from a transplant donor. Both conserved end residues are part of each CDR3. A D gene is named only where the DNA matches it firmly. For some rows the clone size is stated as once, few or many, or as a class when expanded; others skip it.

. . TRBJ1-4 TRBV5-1 CASSLGGVEKLFF TGCGCCAGCAGCTTAGGCGGGGTTGAAAAACTGTTTTTT
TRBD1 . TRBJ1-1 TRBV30 CACRQGMNTEAFF TGTGCCTGTAGACAGGGTATGAACACTGAAGCTTTCTTT
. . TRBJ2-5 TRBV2 CASSPRGQGETQYF TGTGCCAGCAGTCCGAGGGGACAAGGGGAGACCCAGTACTTC
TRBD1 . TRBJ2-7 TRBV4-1 CASSQEETGGALSYF TGCGCCAGCAGCCAAGAAGAGACAGGGGGGGCCCTATCGTACTTC
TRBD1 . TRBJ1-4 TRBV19 CATATGAREKLFF TGTGCCACCGCGACAGGGGCCCGGGAAAAACTGTTTTTT
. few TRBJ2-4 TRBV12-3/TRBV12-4 CASSLVGLGNIQYF TGTGCCAGCAGTTTGGTCGGGCTGGGGAACATTCAGTACTTC
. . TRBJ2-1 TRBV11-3 CASSSGTVHNEQFF TGTGCCAGCAGCTCCGGGACGGTCCACAATGAGCAGTTCTTC
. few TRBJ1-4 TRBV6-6 CASSGQRNEKLFF TGTGCCAGCAGTGGACAGAGGAATGAAAAACTGTTTTTT
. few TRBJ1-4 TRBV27 CASSYSPGEKLFF TGTGCCAGCAGTTACTCCCCCGGTGAAAAACTGTTTTTT
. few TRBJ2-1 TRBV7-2 CASSLSDYNEQFF TGTGCCAGCAGCTTAAGCGACTACAATGAGCAGTTCTTC
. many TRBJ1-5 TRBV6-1 CASSEALGERNQPQHF TGTGCCAGCAGTGAAGCTTTGGGGGAACGCAATCAGCCCCAGCATTTT
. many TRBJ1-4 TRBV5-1 CASSLGVNEKLFF TGCGCCAGCAGCCTCGGAGTTAATGAAAAACTGTTTTTT
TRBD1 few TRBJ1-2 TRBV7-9 CASSISHRGGVGYTF TGTGCCAGCAGCATCTCTCACAGGGGGGGCGTTGGCTACACCTTC
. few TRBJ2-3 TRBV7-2 CASSFPTPAGTTDTQYF TGTGCCAGCAGCTTTCCAACGCCCGCGGGGACCACAGATACGCAGTATTTT
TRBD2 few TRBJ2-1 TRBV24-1 CATSDVSSGRNEQFF TGTGCCACCAGTGATGTCTCTAGCGGGAGGAATGAGCAGTTCTTC
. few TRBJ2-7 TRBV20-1 CSAFTGTSQYEQYF TGCAGTGCTTTCACAGGGACAAGTCAATACGAGCAGTACTTC
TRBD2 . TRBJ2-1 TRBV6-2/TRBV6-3 CASNPALAGRTYNEQFF TGTGCCAGCAACCCTGCCCTAGCGGGGAGGACCTACAATGAGCAGTTCTTC
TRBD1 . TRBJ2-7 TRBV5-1 CASTLGTDTYEQYF TGCGCCAGCACGCTCGGGACAGATACCTACGAGCAGTACTTC
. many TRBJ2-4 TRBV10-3 CAISTNYGAKNIQYF TGTGCCATCAGCACAAATTATGGGGCCAAAAACATTCAGTACTTC
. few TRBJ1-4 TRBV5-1 CASSSDGRFNEKLFF TGCGCCAGCAGCTCCGATGGGCGGTTTAATGAAAAACTGTTTTTT
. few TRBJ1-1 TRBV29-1 CSARRTALNTEAFF TGCAGCGCCAGACGGACAGCCTTGAACACTGAAGCTTTCTTT
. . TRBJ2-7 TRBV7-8 CASSPERFPYEQYF TGTGCCAGCAGCCCGGAGCGGTTTCCCTACGAGCAGTACTTC
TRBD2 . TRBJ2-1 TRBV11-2 CASRAIERGVEQFF TGTGCCAGCAGGGCCATCGAGCGGGGGGTTGAGCAGTTCTTC
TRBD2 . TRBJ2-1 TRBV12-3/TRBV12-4 CASSLGLAGSEQFF TGTGCCAGCAGTCTCGGACTAGCGGGGTCTGAGCAGTTCTTC
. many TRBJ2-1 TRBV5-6 CASSSGITSNEQFF TGTGCCAGCAGCTCTGGCATCACCTCCAATGAGCAGTTCTTC
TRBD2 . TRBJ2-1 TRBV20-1 CSALTSGRYNEQFF TGCAGTGCTTTGACTAGCGGGAGATACAATGAGCAGTTCTTC
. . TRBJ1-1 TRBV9 CASSEGVTHTEAFF TGTGCCAGCAGCGAGGGGGTCACGCACACTGAAGCTTTCTTT
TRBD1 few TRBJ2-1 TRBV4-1 CASSQRQGTGEQFF TGCGCCAGCAGCCAGAGACAGGGCACGGGTGAGCAGTTCTTC
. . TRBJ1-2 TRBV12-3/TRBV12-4 CASSPPIRAGGYTF TGTGCCAGCAGTCCCCCCATCAGGGCGGGCGGCTACACCTTC
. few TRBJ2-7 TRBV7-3 CASSRVGYEQYF TGTGCCAGCAGCAGAGTTGGCTACGAGCAGTACTTC
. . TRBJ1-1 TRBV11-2 CASSHHRGLMTEAFF TGTGCCAGCAGCCACCACAGAGGACTTATGACTGAAGCTTTCTTT
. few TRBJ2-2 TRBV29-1 CSVRVYGELFF TGCAGCGTGAGGGTATACGGGGAGCTGTTTTTT
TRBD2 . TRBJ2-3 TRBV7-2 CASSSLRLAGRTDTQYF TGTGCCAGCAGCTCCCTGCGACTAGCGGGGCGCACAGATACGCAGTATTTT
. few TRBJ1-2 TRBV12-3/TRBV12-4 CASSPIRFYGYTF TGTGCCAGCAGTCCCATTAGATTTTATGGCTACACCTTC
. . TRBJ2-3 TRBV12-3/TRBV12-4 CASRRDTITDTQYF TGTGCCAGCAGGCGGGACACAATCACAGATACGCAGTATTTT
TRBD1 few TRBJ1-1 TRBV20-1 CSVPAGGGTEAFF TGCAGTGTCCCCGCAGGGGGTGGCACTGAAGCTTTCTTT
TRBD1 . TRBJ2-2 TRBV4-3 CASSQETGFVVVDTGELFF TGCGCCAGCAGCCAGGAGACAGGGTTCGTCGTCGTCGACACCGGGGAGCTGTTTTTT
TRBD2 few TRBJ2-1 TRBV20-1 CSAREPGLAGGQQFF TGCAGTGCTAGAGAACCGGGACTAGCGGGAGGGCAGCAGTTCTTC
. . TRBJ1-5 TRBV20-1 CSARDLSGGKVQPQHF TGCAGTGCTAGAGATTTATCGGGGGGCAAGGTCCAGCCCCAGCATTTT
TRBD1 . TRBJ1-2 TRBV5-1 CASSLADRASGYTF TGCGCCAGCAGCTTGGCTGACAGGGCATCTGGCTACACCTTC
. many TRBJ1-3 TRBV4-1 CASSPGLAPSLGNTIYF TGCGCCAGCAGCCCCGGTTTAGCCCCTAGTCTGGGAAACACCATATATTTT
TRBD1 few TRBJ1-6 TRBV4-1 CASSPTTTGFYNSPLHF TGCGCCAGCAGCCCCACGACGACAGGGTTCTATAATTCACCCCTCCACTTT
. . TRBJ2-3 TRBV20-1 CSAREASTDTQYF TGCAGTGCTAGAGAAGCAAGCACAGATACGCAGTATTTT
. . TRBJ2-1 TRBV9 CASSVVLGVANEQFF TGTGCCAGCAGCGTAGTGCTAGGGGTAGCAAATGAGCAGTTCTTC
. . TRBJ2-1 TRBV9 CASSVASGGANEQFF TGTGCCAGCAGCGTAGCCAGCGGTGGGGCCAATGAGCAGTTCTTC
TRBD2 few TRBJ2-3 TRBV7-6 CASSLGTSGVSGDTQYF TGTGCCAGCAGCTTAGGGACTAGCGGGGTCTCCGGGGATACGCAGTATTTT
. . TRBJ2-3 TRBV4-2 CASSQRGEGDTQYF TGTGCCAGCAGCCAGCGGGGAGAGGGAGATACGCAGTATTTT
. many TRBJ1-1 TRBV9 CASSPRRGTEAFF TGTGCCAGCAGCCCGAGGCGAGGCACTGAAGCTTTCTTT
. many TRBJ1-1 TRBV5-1 CASSPTNAAYEAFF TGCGCCAGCAGCCCCACCAATGCAGCTTATGAAGCTTTCTTT
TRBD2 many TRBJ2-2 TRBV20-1 CSASPGGRADTGELFF TGCAGTGCTAGTCCCGGCGGGAGGGCCGACACCGGGGAGCTGTTTTTT